One and the same sample provided the 5 T cell receptor beta chains below, sequenced in a study of monozygotic twins with inflammatory bowel disease. Reprocessing the 5' RACE reads, TCRdb reports a single entry for every CDR3 protein and omits DNA. Its listing shows about 150,000 distinct CDR3 sequences. The sequencing sample was made of blood. The receptors stem from a human donor with ulcerative colitis or Crohn's disease, or a healthy co-twin of an affected twin (not recorded which).

The chain is built from TRBV7-9 and TRBJ2-5; TCRdb's D gene call, TRBD2, goes unchecked for lack of DNA. Germline V CDR1 and CDR2: SEHNR, FQNEAQ (reference sequence). The CDR3 loop spans 15 amino acids. The CDR3 reads CASSRLAGGSETQYF.

The genes are TRBV6-2 or TRBV6-3 and TRBJ2-7. Per the germline V gene, CDR1 is MNHEY and CDR2 is SVGEGT. The CDR3 spans 11 residues. This CDR3 is CASSQDLRQYF.

V is TRBV29-1 and J is TRBJ2-7; TCRdb calls TRBD2, which cannot be checked without DNA. Germline V gene lookup returns CDR1 SQVTM and CDR2 ANQGSEA. This CDR3 is 13 amino acids long. CDR3 amino acids: CSVETSGSYEQYF.

The rearrangement uses TRBV12-3 or TRBV12-4 and TRBJ1-5; TCRdb gives TRBD1 as the D gene, but with no DNA this cannot be confirmed. This CDR3 contains 16 residues. CDR3 residues: CASSIGGQGTYQPQHF.

This sequence joins TRBV28 and TRBJ1-2; TCRdb outputs TRBD1, but without DNA this stays unchecked. The CDR3 has 17 amino acids. Germline V gene lookup returns CDR1 MDHEN and CDR2 SYDVKM. The CDR3 protein is CASSLLNEGQGNYGYTF.